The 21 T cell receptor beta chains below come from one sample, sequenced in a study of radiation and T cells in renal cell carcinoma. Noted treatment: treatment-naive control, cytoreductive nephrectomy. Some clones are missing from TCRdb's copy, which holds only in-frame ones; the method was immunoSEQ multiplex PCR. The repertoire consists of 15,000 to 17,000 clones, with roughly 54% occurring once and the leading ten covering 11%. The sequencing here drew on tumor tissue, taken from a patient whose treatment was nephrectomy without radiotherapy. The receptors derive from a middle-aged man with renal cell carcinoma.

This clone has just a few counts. As DNA, the CDR3 is TGTGCCAGCAGCTTAAAGCGGGGGGGCCGGGAGACCCAGTACTTC. Its translation: CASSLKRGGRETQYF. This chain links TRBV5-4 with TRBJ2-5; TRBD2 matches at 10 bases. In germline, CDR1 is SGHNT, CDR2 YYREEE (reference sequence). This CDR3 is built from 15 residues. The V gene end was trimmed by 2 bases and the J gene end by 5 bases; junction bases not matched to a gene: 6.

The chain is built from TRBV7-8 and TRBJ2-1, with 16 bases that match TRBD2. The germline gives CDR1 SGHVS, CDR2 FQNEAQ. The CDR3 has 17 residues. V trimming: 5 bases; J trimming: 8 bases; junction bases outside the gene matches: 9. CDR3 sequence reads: CASSRGLAGGTTDEQFF. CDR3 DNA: TGTGCCAGCAGCAGGGGACTAGCGGGAGGGACAACTGATGAGCAGTTCTTC.

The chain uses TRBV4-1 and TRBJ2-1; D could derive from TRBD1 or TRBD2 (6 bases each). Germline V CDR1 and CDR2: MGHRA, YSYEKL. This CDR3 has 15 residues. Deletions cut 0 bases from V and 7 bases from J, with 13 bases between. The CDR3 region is CASSQDQTRGNEQFF. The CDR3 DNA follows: TGCGCCAGCAGCCAAGATCAGACTAGGGGGAATGAGCAGTTCTTC.

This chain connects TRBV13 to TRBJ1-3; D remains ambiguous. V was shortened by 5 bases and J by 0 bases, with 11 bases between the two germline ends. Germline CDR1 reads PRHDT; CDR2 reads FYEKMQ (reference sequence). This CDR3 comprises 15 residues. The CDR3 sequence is CASSPLSNSGNTIYF. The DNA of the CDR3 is TGTGCCAGCAGCCCCCTGTCGAACTCTGGAAACACCATATATTTT.

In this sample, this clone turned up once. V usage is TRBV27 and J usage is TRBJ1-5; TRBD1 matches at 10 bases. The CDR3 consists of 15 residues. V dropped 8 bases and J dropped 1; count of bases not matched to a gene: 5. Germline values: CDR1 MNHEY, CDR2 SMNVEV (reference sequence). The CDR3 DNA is TGTGCCAGCCAGGGGACAGGGGTAAGCAATCAGCCCCAGCATTTT. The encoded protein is CASQGTGVSNQPQHF.

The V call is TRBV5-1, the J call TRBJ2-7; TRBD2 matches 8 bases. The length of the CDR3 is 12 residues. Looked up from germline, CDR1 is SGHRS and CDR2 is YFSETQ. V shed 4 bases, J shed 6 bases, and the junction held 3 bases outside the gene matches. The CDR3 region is CASSPGLAEQYF. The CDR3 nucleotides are TGCGCCAGCAGCCCCGGACTAGCCGAGCAGTACTTC.

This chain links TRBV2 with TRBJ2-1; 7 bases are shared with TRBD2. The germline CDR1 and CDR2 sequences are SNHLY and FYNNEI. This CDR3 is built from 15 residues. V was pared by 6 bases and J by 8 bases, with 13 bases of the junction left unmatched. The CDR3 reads CASRTDSRGTDEQFF. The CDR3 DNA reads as TGTGCCAGCAGGACTGACTCGCGGGGGACGGATGAGCAGTTCTTC.

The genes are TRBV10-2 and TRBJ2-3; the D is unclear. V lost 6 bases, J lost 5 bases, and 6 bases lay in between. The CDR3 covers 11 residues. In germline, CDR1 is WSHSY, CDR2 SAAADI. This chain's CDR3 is CASRLGDTQYF. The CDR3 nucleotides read TGCGCCAGCAGGTTGGGAGATACGCAGTATTTT.

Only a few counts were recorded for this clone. Here the CDR3 reads CAWSVSGNSFF. DNA for the CDR3: TGTGCCTGGAGTGTATCCGGGAATAGTTTCTTT. The gene calls are TRBV30 and TRBJ1-1; D is unclear. The CDR3 consists of 11 residues. Germline V CDR1 and CDR2: GTSNPN, SVGIG (reference sequence). V was pared by 0 bases and J by 13 bases, with 12 bases between.

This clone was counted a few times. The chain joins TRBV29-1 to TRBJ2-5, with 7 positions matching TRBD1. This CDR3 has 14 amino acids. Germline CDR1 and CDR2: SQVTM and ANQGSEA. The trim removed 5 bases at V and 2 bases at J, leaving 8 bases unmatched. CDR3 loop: CSVSQGVKQETQYF. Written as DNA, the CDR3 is TGCAGCGTTTCCCAGGGGGTCAAGCAAGAGACCCAGTACTTC.

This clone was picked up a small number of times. In DNA, the CDR3 is TGTGCCAGCAGCCGTGACAGATATGGCTACACCTTC. Translation: CASSRDRYGYTF. The chain is built from TRBV6-6 and TRBJ1-2; TRBD1 might be the D (5 bases). The V gene's germline CDR1 is MNHNY and CDR2 SVGAGI (reference sequence). V lost 6 bases, J lost 5 bases, and 10 bases lay in between. This CDR3 contains 12 residues.

The CDR3 spells CASSPPSQPQHF. CDR3 nucleotides: TGTGCCAGCAGTCCCCCGAGTCAGCCCCAGCATTTT. The rearrangement joins TRBV28 to TRBJ1-5; D is unresolved. This CDR3 spans 12 amino acids. Germline CDR1 and CDR2: MDHEN and SYDVKM. Trimming left V 5 bases short and J 6 bases short, with 8 bases between.

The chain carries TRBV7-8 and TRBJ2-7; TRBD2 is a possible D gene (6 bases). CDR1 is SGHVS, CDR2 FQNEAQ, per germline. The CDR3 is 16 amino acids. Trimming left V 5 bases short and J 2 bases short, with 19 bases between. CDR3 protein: CASSPGGGRIAYEQYF. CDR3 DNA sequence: TGTGCCAGCAGCCCTGGAGGAGGGAGGATCGCCTACGAGCAGTACTTC.

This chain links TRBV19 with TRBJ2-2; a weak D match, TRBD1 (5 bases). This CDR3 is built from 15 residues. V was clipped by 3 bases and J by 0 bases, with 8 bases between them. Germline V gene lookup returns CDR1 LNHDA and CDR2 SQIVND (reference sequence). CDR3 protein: CASSMVRANTGELFF. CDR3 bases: TGTGCCAGTAGTATGGTCAGGGCGAACACCGGGGAGCTGTTTTTT. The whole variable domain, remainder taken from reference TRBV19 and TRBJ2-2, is DGGITQSPKYLFRKEGQNVTLSCEQNLNHDAMYWYRQDPGQGLRLIYYSQIVNDFQKGDIAEGYSVSREKKESFPLTVTSAQKNPTAFYLCASSMVRANTGELFFGEGSRLTVL.

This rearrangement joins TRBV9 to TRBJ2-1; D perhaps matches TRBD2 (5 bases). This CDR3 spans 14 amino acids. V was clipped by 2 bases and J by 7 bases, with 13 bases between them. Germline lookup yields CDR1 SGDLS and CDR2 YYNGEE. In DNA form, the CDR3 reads TGTGCCAGCAGCGTTTCTGCGGGTGGTAATGAGCAGTTCTTC. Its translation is CASSVSAGGNEQFF.

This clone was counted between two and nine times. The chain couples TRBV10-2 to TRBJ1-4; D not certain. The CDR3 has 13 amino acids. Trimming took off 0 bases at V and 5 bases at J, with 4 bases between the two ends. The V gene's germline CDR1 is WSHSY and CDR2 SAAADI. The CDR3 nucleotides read TGCGCCAGCAGTGAGTCGCAGAATGAAAAACTGTTTTTT. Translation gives CASSESQNEKLFF.

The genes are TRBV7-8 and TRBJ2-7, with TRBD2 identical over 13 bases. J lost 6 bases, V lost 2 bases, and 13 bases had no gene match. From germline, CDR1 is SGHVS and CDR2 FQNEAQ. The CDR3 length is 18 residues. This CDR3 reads CASSLFAGTSGMVGEQYF. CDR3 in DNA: TGTGCCAGCAGCTTATTTGCGGGGACTAGCGGGATGGTGGGCGAGCAGTACTTC.

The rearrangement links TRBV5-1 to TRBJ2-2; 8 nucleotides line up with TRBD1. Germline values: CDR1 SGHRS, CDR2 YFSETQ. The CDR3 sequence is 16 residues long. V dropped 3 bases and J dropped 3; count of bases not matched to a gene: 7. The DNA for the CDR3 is TGCGCCAGCAGCTATCTAACAGGGGGTGACACCGGGGAGCTGTTTTTT. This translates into CASSYLTGGDTGELFF.

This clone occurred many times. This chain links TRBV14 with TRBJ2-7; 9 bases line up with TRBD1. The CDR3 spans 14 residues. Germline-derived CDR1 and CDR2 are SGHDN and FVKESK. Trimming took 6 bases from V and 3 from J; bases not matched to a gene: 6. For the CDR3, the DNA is TGTGCCAGCAGTTGGGACAGGGAGGTCTACGAGCAGTACTTC. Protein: CASSWDREVYEQYF.

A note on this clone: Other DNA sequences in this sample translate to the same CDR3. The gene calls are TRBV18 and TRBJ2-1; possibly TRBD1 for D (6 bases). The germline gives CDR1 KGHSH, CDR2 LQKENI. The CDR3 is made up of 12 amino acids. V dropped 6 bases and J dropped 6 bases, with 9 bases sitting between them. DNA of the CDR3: TGTGCCAGCTCTCCGGACAGCAATGAGCAGTTCTTC. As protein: CASSPDSNEQFF.

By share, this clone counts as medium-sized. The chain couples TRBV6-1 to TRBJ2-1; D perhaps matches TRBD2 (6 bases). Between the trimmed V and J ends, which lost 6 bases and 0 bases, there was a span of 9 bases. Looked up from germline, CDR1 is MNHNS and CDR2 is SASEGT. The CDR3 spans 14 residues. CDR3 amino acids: CASRISGSYNEQFF. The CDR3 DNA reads TGTGCCAGCAGAATTAGCGGCTCCTACAATGAGCAGTTCTTC.